What follows is one T cell receptor beta chain and its context. Measured with immunoSEQ multiplex PCR; TCRdb has only the in-frame clones, and not every one. The sample includes some 180,000 clones. This sample was included in a study of control samples from healthy donors and cancer patients. The sequence was obtained from a woman aged 30 to 39 in good health. The sequenced sample was blood.

The CDR3 DNA follows: TGTGCCAGCAGTCAATCGGCAGGTTTACAGCCCCAGCATTTT. Translated, it gives CASSQSAGLQPQHF. The chain links TRBV6-6 to TRBJ1-5; no firm D call. The CDR3 covers 14 residues. The V gene's germline CDR1 is MNHNY and CDR2 SVGAGI (reference sequence). Trimming pared 5 bases from V and 7 bases from J, leaving 15 bases between.